One and the same sample provided the 17 T cell receptor beta chains below, sequenced in a study of T cells of healthy individuals. TCRdb fed the 5' RACE reads into MiXCR, producing one record per CDR3 protein. Of 53,000 or so distinct CDR3 sequences listed, 14% to 15% are singletons. These receptor sequences come from a human donor in good health.

J is TRBJ1-2 and V is TRBV14, with 11 bases matching TRBD1. Germline V lookup: CDR1 SGHDN, CDR2 FVKESK. J gave up 4 bases and V 5 bases, and 15 bases lay outside the gene matches. This CDR3 is built from 18 residues. CDR3 amino acids: CASSLRTGTGGFSYGYTF. CDR3 DNA sequence: TGTGCCAGCAGCTTACGAACCGGGACAGGGGGATTCTCCTATGGCTACACCTTC. Based on the CDR3 plus reference TRBV14 and TRBJ1-2, the full variable domain is EAGVTQFPSHSVIEKGQTVTLRCDPISGHDNLYWYRRVMGKEIKFLLHFVKESKQDESGMPNNRFLAERTGGTYSTLKVQPAELEDSGVYFCASSLRTGTGGFSYGYTFGSGTRLTVV.

This clonotype was observed at least ten times. V and J are TRBV11-2 and TRBJ2-1; D is ambiguous. Trimming cost V 5 bases and J 4 bases, with 6 bases left between them. The germline V gene has CDR1 SGHAT and CDR2 FQNNGV. The length of the CDR3 is 12 residues. The CDR3 loop reads CASSGDYNEQFF. The CDR3 DNA sequence: TGTGCCAGCAGCGGGGATTACAATGAGCAGTTCTTC.

This clonotype was observed at least ten times. The chain uses TRBV19 and TRBJ1-4; no clear D gene. CDR3 length equals 11 residues. V dropped 8 bases and J dropped 6 bases, with 7 bases sitting between them. Germline loops: CDR1 LNHDA, CDR2 SQIVND (reference sequence). CDR3 sequence (DNA): TGTGCCAGTCGGGTTGATGAAAAACTGTTTTTT. Translating it yields CASRVDEKLFF.

This clonotype showed up just a few times. The chain carries TRBV27 and TRBJ2-7; 7 bases map to TRBD1. CDR1 and CDR2 (germline): MNHEY, SMNVEV (reference sequence). The ends lost 5 bases at V and 5 bases at J; junction bases unmatched: 9. The CDR3 covers 14 residues. CDR3 sequence: CASSPGTAPNEQYF. Written as DNA, the CDR3 is TGTGCCAGCAGTCCGGGGACAGCCCCCAACGAGCAGTACTTC.

This clonotype was counted at least ten times. V and J are TRBV29-1 and TRBJ1-1; no reliable D call. Germline V gives CDR1 SQVTM, CDR2 ANQGSEA. Trimming left V 4 bases short and J 3 bases short, with 9 bases between. The CDR3 runs 12 residues. CDR3 bases: TGCAGCGTTGGCGGCATGGACACTGAAGCTTTCTTT. Its protein is CSVGGMDTEAFF.

This clonotype was recorded at least ten times. The V and J genes are TRBV4-3 and TRBJ2-7; TRBD2 matches at 9 bases. Germline V gene lookup returns CDR1 LGHNA and CDR2 YSLEER. The CDR3 has 17 residues. V shed 0 bases, J shed 4 bases, and the junction held 10 bases outside the gene matches. The CDR3 DNA is TGCGCCAGCAGCCAAGATCTCCCGAGCGGGAGGCGATACGAGCAGTACTTC. It yields the protein CASSQDLPSGRRYEQYF.

The chain links TRBV9 to TRBJ2-7; D is perhaps TRBD1 (6 bases). Germline V gene lookup returns CDR1 SGDLS and CDR2 YYNGEE. This CDR3 is 13 amino acids long. Trimming removed 7 bases from V and 5 bases from J, with 16 bases in between. The DNA of the CDR3 is TGTGCCAGCGCCGGGGACATGGCCAACGAGCAGTACTTC. Translated, it gives CASAGDMANEQYF.

V usage is TRBV6-6 and J usage is TRBJ1-4; weak D call: TRBD1 (5 bases). Trimming took 6 bases from V and 7 from J, leaving 24 bases between them. In germline, CDR1 is MNHNY, CDR2 SVGAGI (reference sequence). CDR3 length: 17 residues. CDR3 nucleotides: TGTGCCAGCAGCTCCTCTGCTGGAGGGGCATCGGGTGAAAAACTGTTTTTT. This gives the protein CASSSSAGGASGEKLFF.

This clonotype showed up many times. This chain joins TRBV11-2 and TRBJ2-5; 10 bases match TRBD1. The V and J ends lost 5 bases and 4 bases, in that order; junction bases with no gene match: 7. This CDR3 is built from 15 residues. The germline V gene has CDR1 SGHAT and CDR2 FQNNGV. CDR3 sequence (DNA): TGTGCCAGCAGCAGCCGGACAGGGGGTGTAGAGACCCAGTACTTC. It yields the protein CASSSRTGGVETQYF.

This clonotype turned up a few times. The chain recombines TRBV24-1 with TRBJ1-2; 9 bases line up with TRBD1. This CDR3 comprises 14 residues. Germline V lookup: CDR1 KGHDR, CDR2 SFDVKD. Trimming at V came to 4 bases and at J to 5 bases, leaving 4 bases not matched to a gene. CDR3 DNA sequence: TGTGCCACCAGTGACACCGGGACAGGGTATGGCTACACCTTC. Protein product: CATSDTGTGYGYTF.

At least ten counts were recorded for this clonotype. This chain uses TRBV5-1 with TRBJ2-5; tentative D call: TRBD1 (5 bases). The V gene's germline CDR1 is SGHRS and CDR2 YFSETQ. The CDR3 covers 15 residues. V was shortened by 0 bases and J by 5 bases, with 14 bases between the two germline ends. The CDR3 reads CASSLEGTGWETQYF. CDR3 coding DNA: TGCGCCAGCAGCTTGGAGGGCACAGGTTGGGAGACCCAGTACTTC.

The rearrangement uses TRBV5-1 and TRBJ2-3, with a tentative D call TRBD2 (5 bases). From germline, CDR1 is SGHRS and CDR2 YFSETQ. V lost 4 bases, J lost 0 bases, and 15 bases lay in between. The CDR3 sequence is 16 residues long. The CDR3: CASSPLGQRSTDTQYF. DNA of the CDR3: TGCGCCAGCAGCCCTCTCGGCCAGCGGAGCACAGATACGCAGTATTTT.

The gene calls are TRBV14 and TRBJ2-7, with D possibly TRBD2 on 6 matching bases. V lost 2 bases, J lost 2 bases, and 13 bases lay in between. CDR3 length: 15 residues. CDR1 and CDR2 (germline): SGHDN, FVKESK. The CDR3 is CASSQSGTPPYEQYF. The CDR3 DNA reads TGTGCCAGCAGCCAATCCGGGACTCCGCCCTACGAGCAGTACTTC. Together with reference TRBV14 and TRBJ2-7, the CDR3 gives the full variable domain: EAGVTQFPSHSVIEKGQTVTLRCDPISGHDNLYWYRRVMGKEIKFLLHFVKESKQDESGMPNNRFLAERTGGTYSTLKVQPAELEDSGVYFCASSQSGTPPYEQYFGPGTRLTVT.

The chain uses TRBV7-2 and TRBJ2-4; D is possibly TRBD1 (7 bases). V lost 5 bases, J lost 5 bases, and 22 bases lay in between. Germline V gene data show CDR1 as SGHTA and CDR2 as FQGNSA. CDR3 size: 17 residues. CDR3 DNA sequence: TGTGCCAGCAGCCCAGGGGGGCCTAAGGGCCCCCAAAACATTCAGTACTTC. Amino acid sequence: CASSPGGPKGPQNIQYF. Full variable domain (remainder filled in from reference TRBV7-2 and TRBJ2-4): GAGVSQSPSNKVTEKGKDVELRCDPISGHTALYWYRQSLGQGLEFLIYFQGNSAPDKSGLPSDRFSAERTGGSVSTLTIQRTQQEDSAVYLCASSPGGPKGPQNIQYFGAGTRLSVL.

This clonotype was recorded many times. CDR3 amino acids: CASSQVEPYSNQPQHF. For the CDR3, the DNA is TGCGCCAGCAGCCAAGTGGAGCCCTATAGCAATCAGCCCCAGCATTTT. The rearrangement joins TRBV4-1 to TRBJ1-5; no firm D call. CDR3 length: 16 amino acids. V was pared by 1 base and J by 0 bases, with 10 bases between. Germline V gene lookup returns CDR1 MGHRA and CDR2 YSYEKL.

This clonotype was seen a few times. J is TRBJ1-5 and V is TRBV6-7, with D possibly TRBD1 on 6 matching bases. TRBV6-7 is an ORF; its function is uncertain. V was pared by 6 bases and J by 0 bases, with 21 bases between. The CDR3 sequence is 18 residues long. The DNA of the CDR3 is TGTGCCAGCAGCCAGTCTCTTGGACAGACTTTTAGCAATCAGCCCCAGCATTTT. Its translation is CASSQSLGQTFSNQPQHF.

This clonotype has ten or more counts. The chain is built from TRBV4-1 and TRBJ2-5; the D is unclear. Trimming shortened V by 1 base and J by 3 bases, and 6 bases separated the two germline ends. The CDR3 is made up of 13 amino acids. From germline, CDR1 is MGHRA and CDR2 YSYEKL. The CDR3 DNA reads as TGCGCCAGCAGCCAAGGGGTGGAAGAGACCCAGTACTTC. Translation: CASSQGVEETQYF.